The 16 T cell receptor beta chains below come from one sample, sequenced in a study of blood T cell repertoires in COVID-19. Produced via immunoSEQ multiplex PCR; TCRdb's table is partial and in-frame only. The sample records about 420,000 clones, 70% to 90% being singletons. The sequenced sample consisted of peripheral blood. Receptors originate from a man aged 18 to 35 with COVID-19, enrolled during active disease.

The chain links TRBV2 to TRBJ2-2; D might be TRBD2 (6 bases). Germline V gives CDR1 SNHLY, CDR2 FYNNEI. The CDR3 is 15 residues long. Between the trimmed V and J ends, which lost 3 bases and 3 bases, there was a span of 11 bases. CDR3 in DNA: TGTGCCAGCAGTGAGGCGGGGCCTTACACCGGGGAGCTGTTTTTT. This gives the protein CASSEAGPYTGELFF.

This clone appeared a single time. Compared with germline, one end of the junction differs, possibly owing to a read error. The chain couples TRBV5-4 to TRBJ2-3; 8 bases are a match to TRBD2. CDR1 is SGHNT, CDR2 YYREEE, per germline (reference sequence). The CDR3 contains 15 residues. CDR3 region: CQQGCMRGAAHTQYF. As DNA, the CDR3 is TGCCAGCAAGGTTGTATGCGGGGGGCCGCGCATACGCAGTATTTT.

The chain combines TRBV27 with TRBJ2-3; maybe TRBD2 (5 bases). CDR1 is MNHEY, CDR2 SMNVEV, per germline (reference sequence). The CDR3 is made up of 14 amino acids. The V and J ends lost 3 bases and 6 bases respectively, with 13 bases between them. CDR3 sequence reads: CASSFGTSRDTQYF. CDR3 nucleotides: TGTGCCAGCAGTTTCGGCACTAGTCGGGATACGCAGTATTTT.

The chain has TRBV5-1 and TRBJ1-1; D gene uncertain. Trimming pared 4 bases from V and 3 bases from J, leaving 16 bases between. The CDR3 runs 15 residues. The V gene's germline CDR1 is SGHRS and CDR2 YFSETQ. The CDR3 nucleotides read TGCGCCAGCAGCCCTCAGGATTTTGCTTACACTGAAGCTTTCTTT. Its translation is CASSPQDFAYTEAFF.

A note on this clone: The junction departs from the called germline gene at one end, perhaps through a read error. The gene calls are TRBV29-1 and TRBJ2-5; tentative D call: TRBD2 (6 bases). This CDR3 has 12 residues. Germline CDR1 and CDR2: SQVTM and ANQGSEA. The CDR3 DNA follows: TGCAGCGTTGTGAGGGGAAGCGGGCAGAATGACTTC. Amino acids: CSVVRGSGQNDF.

The chain joins TRBV6-5 to TRBJ2-2, with D possibly being TRBD2 (5 bases). V was shortened by 6 bases and J by 3 bases, with 14 bases between the two germline ends. This CDR3 spans 15 amino acids. Per germline, CDR1 MNHEY and CDR2 SVGAGI. Here the CDR3 reads CASSTSWGDTGELFF. The CDR3 nucleotides read TGTGCCAGCAGCACCTCCTGGGGAGACACCGGGGAGCTGTTTTTT.

The chain's CDR3 is CASSLSQVEQYF. In nucleotides, the CDR3 is TGTGCCAGCAGCTTATCCCAGGTTGAGCAGTACTTC. This chain joins TRBV11-2 and TRBJ2-7, with no clear D. Germline assignment: CDR1 SGHAT and CDR2 FQNNGV. V lost 2 bases to trimming and J lost 7 bases, with 9 bases between them. The CDR3 contains 12 residues.

This sequence joins TRBV10-3 and TRBJ1-1; TRBD1 might be the D (5 bases). CDR1 and CDR2 from the germline V gene are ENHRY and SYGVKD. CDR3 length: 15 amino acids. With 3 bases removed from V and 6 bases from J, the gap between germline ends came to 17 bases. The CDR3 sequence is CAISDLGGPRAEAFF. The CDR3 bases are TGTGCCATCAGTGATTTAGGTGGCCCCAGGGCTGAAGCTTTCTTT.

This chain connects TRBV19 to TRBJ2-7; 8 nucleotides agree with TRBD1. With V trimmed by 3 bases and J by 7 bases, 8 bases remained unmatched. Germline V gives CDR1 LNHDA, CDR2 SQIVND (reference sequence). The CDR3 runs to 14 residues. For the CDR3, the DNA is TGTGCCAGTAGTATGAGTCAGGGGGCTGGGGAGCAGTACTTC. Encoded protein: CASSMSQGAGEQYF.

This chain joins TRBV7-2 and TRBJ2-7; 7 bases match TRBD1. The germline CDR1 and CDR2 sequences are SGHTA and FQGNSA. Unmatched junction bases numbered 8, after V lost 6 bases and J lost 3 bases. This CDR3 is 14 amino acids long. In nucleotides, the CDR3 is TGTGCCAGCAGGCGTGAACAGGGGTACTACGAGCAGTACTTC. This codes for CASRREQGYYEQYF.

The chain joins TRBV19 to TRBJ2-7; D is uncertain. The V end lost 3 bases, the J end lost 2 bases, and 8 bases lay between the germline ends. This CDR3 spans 13 amino acids. Per the germline V gene, CDR1 is LNHDA and CDR2 is SQIVND (reference sequence). Here the CDR3 DNA reads TGTGCCAGTAGTATCGCGCCAACCTACGAGCAGTACTTC. This gives the protein CASSIAPTYEQYF.

The CDR3 coding sequence is TGTGCTAGTGGTTTCTCGGCGGGTTACGAGCAGTACTTC. Its protein product is CASGFSAGYEQYF. The chain recombines TRBV12-5 with TRBJ2-7; the D gene is possibly TRBD2 (5 bases). Trimming pared 3 bases from V and 4 bases from J, leaving 10 bases between. The germline CDR1 and CDR2 sequences are LGHNT and FRNRAP. The length of the CDR3 is 13 residues.

This clone was recorded once. The chain carries TRBV11-2 and TRBJ2-1, with 14 bases aligning to TRBD2. Losses at the gene ends were 5 bases for V and 9 bases for J; bases not matched to a gene: 6. The CDR3 spans 15 residues. Germline CDR1 SGHAT, CDR2 FQNNGV. CDR3 nucleotides: TGTGCCAGCAGCGGGGGACTAGCGGGAGCACGTGAGCAGTTCTTC. The encoded protein is CASSGGLAGAREQFF.

In its sample, this clone was seen once. J is TRBJ2-3 and V is TRBV3-1 (or the pseudogene TRBV3-2); D gene ambiguous. This CDR3 contains 15 residues. Trimming left V 2 bases short and J 4 bases short, with 13 bases between. Germline V gene lookup returns CDR1 LGHDT and CDR2 YNNKEL (reference sequence). DNA of the CDR3: TGTGCCAGCAGCCAACAAGAGCAGGTTGCAGATACGCAGTATTTT. Translated, it gives CASSQQEQVADTQYF.

This clone showed up just once. V is TRBV2 and J is TRBJ2-3; 16 bases map to TRBD2. With 7 bases clipped from V and 0 bases from J, the junction kept 10 bases outside the gene matches. CDR1 SNHLY and CDR2 FYNNEI come from the germline V gene. The CDR3 has 19 residues. CDR3 in amino acids: CASIPGLAGGVDSTDTQYF. The CDR3 nucleotides read TGTGCCAGCATCCCGGGACTAGCGGGGGGGGTTGATAGCACAGATACGCAGTATTTT.

V and J are TRBV19 and TRBJ1-4; 8 nucleotides agree with TRBD1. The junction had 8 bases not matched to a gene; V was cut back by 6 bases and J by 5 bases. CDR3 length equals 15 residues. Germline V gene sequence: CDR1 LNHDA, CDR2 SQIVND (reference sequence). This chain's CDR3 is CASREDRALNEKLFF. DNA for the CDR3: TGTGCCAGTAGGGAGGACAGGGCCCTCAATGAAAAACTGTTTTTT. The full variable domain, completed using reference TRBV19 and TRBJ1-4, is DGGITQSPKYLFRKEGQNVTLSCEQNLNHDAMYWYRQDPGQGLRLIYYSQIVNDFQKGDIAEGYSVSREKKESFPLTVTSAQKNPTAFYLCASREDRALNEKLFFGSGTQLSVL.